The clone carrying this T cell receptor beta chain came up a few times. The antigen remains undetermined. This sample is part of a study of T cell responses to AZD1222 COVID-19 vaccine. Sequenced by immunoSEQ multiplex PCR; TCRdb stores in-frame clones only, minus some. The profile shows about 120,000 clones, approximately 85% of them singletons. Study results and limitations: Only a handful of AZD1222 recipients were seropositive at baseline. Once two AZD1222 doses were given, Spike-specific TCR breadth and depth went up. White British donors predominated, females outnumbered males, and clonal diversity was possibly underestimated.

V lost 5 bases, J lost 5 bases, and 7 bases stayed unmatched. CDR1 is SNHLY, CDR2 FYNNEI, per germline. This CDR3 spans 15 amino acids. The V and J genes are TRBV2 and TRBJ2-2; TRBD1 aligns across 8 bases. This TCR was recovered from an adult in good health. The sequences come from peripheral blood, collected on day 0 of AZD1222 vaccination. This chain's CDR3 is CASSSGQGGTGELFF. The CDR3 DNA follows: TGTGCCAGCAGTTCTGGACAGGGAGGAACCGGGGAGCTGTTTTTT.